These T cell receptor beta chains were read from a single sample in a study of T cell responses to AZD1222 COVID-19 vaccine. Some clones are missing from TCRdb's copy, which holds only in-frame ones; the method was immunoSEQ multiplex PCR. This table has 140,000 or so clones, roughly 93% appearing once. Sequenced material: peripheral blood, taken 28 days after the second AZD1222 dose. Receptors originate from an adult who received the AZD1222 COVID-19 vaccine. The CDR3 runs from the conserved cysteine through the conserved F or W. Each record gives: CDR3 DNA, CDR3 protein, J gene, V gene, D gene. The D gene is left open where the match is weak.

TGTGCCAGCTCCCCCCGACAGGGAAGATGGTACGAGCAGTACTTC	CASSPRQGRWYEQYF	TRBJ2-7	TRBV18	TRBD1
TGTGCCAGCAGCGTCGGTCTAGCGGGAGGGACCGATACGCAGTATTTT	CASSVGLAGGTDTQYF	TRBJ2-3	TRBV9	TRBD2
TGTGCCACTCGGATTGGGACTAGCGGGATTAATGAGCAGTTCTTC	CATRIGTSGINEQFF	TRBJ2-1	TRBV6-5	TRBD2
TGTGCCAGCAGAGGTCAGGGCAATCAGCCCCAGCATTTT	CASRGQGNQPQHF	TRBJ1-5	TRBV6-5	-
TGTGCCAGCAGCGGGGGACAGGGGGTACAGCCCCAGCATTTT	CASSGGQGVQPQHF	TRBJ1-5	TRBV5-8	TRBD1
TGTGCCAGCAGTTTAGGGGCCGGGCGTCCCTACACCTTC	CASSLGAGRPYTF	TRBJ1-2	TRBV12-3/TRBV12-4	-
TGTGCCAGCACCCTAAGACAGGGTGGACCACCCCTCCACTTT	CASTLRQGGPPLHF	TRBJ1-6	TRBV2	TRBD1
TGTGCCAGCGGCAACCTAGCGGGAGGGCCCAGCGGGGAGCTGTTTTTT	CASGNLAGGPSGELFF	TRBJ2-2	TRBV7-9	TRBD2
TGTGCCAGCAGTCCTCCGGGACTATACGAGCAGTACTTC	CASSPPGLYEQYF	TRBJ2-7	TRBV12-3/TRBV12-4	TRBD2
TGTGCCAGCAGCTCCAACGGCGGGACTAGCGGGAGTTCTAAGTTCTTC	CASSSNGGTSGSSKFF	TRBJ2-1	TRBV11-2	TRBD2
TGTGCCAGCAGCGTATCAGCGGGAGACTACAATGAGCAGTTCTTC	CASSVSAGDYNEQFF	TRBJ2-1	TRBV9	TRBD2